This T cell receptor beta chain was identified during a study of glioma-infiltrating T cells after dendritic cell vaccination. Study-level background: Patients received three intradermal dendritic cell vaccine injections at biweekly intervals.

The data were produced by immunoSEQ multiplex PCR, yet TCRdb's version contains in-frame clones alone and is incomplete. The data contain roughly 100,000 clones, almost 90% of them seen just once; the ten biggest clones take up approximately 3%. Stated time point: after dendritic cell vaccination, including at tumor progression/relapse. None of the glioblastoma patients had an isocitrate dehydrogenase mutation. Blood PBMC samples: pre-vaccination, two weeks post third vaccination, and at tumor progression. Per the germline V gene, CDR1 is SNHLY and CDR2 is FYNNEI. This CDR3 has 16 amino acids. Trimming cost V 7 bases and J 7 bases, with 20 bases left between them.

The gene calls are TRBV2 and TRBJ1-6; D not resolved. This clonotype was obtained from a human donor with glioblastoma. This specimen was blood, taken after dendritic cell vaccination. The CDR3 protein is CASTSSGSAMNSPLHF. CDR3 in DNA: TGTGCCAGCACCTCCTCCGGGTCAGCCATGAATTCACCCCTCCACTTT. The complete variable domain, with remaining parts taken from reference TRBV2 and TRBJ1-6, reads EPEVTQTPSHQVTQMGQEVILRCVPISNHLYFYWYRQILGQKVEFLVSFYNNEISEKSEIFDDQFSVERPDGSNFTLKIRSTKLEDSAMYFCASTSSGSAMNSPLHFGNGTRLTVT.